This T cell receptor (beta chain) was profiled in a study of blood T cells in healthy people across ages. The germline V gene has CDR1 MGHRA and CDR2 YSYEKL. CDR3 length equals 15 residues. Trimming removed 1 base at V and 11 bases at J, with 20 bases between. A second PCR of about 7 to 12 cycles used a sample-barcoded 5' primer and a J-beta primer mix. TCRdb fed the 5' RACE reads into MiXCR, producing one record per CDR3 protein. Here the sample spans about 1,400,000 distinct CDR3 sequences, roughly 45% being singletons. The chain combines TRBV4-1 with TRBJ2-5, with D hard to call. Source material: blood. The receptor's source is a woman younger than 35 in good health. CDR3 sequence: CASSQVLSPRMEQYF. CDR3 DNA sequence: TGCGCCAGCAGCCAAGTTCTCTCCCCTCGTATGGAGCAGTACTTC.